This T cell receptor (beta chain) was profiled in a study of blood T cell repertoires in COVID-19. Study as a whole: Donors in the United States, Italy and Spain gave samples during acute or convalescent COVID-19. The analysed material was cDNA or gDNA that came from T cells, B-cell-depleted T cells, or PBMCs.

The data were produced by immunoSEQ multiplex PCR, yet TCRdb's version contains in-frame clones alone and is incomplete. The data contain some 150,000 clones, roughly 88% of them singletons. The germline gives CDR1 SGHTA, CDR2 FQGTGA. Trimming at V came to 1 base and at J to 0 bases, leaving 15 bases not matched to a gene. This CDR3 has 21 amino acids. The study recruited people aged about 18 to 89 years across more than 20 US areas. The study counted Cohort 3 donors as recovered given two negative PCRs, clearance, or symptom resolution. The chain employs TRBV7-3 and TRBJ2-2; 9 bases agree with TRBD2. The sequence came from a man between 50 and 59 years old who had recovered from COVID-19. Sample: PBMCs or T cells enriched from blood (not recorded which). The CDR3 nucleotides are TGTGCCAGCAGCTTAAAGGCGGGCCTAGCGGGACCCAGTTCGAACACCGGGGAGCTGTTTTTT. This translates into CASSLKAGLAGPSSNTGELFF.